This T cell receptor beta chain came from a study of CD8 T cells in Susac syndrome. This clonotype was detected only once. The CDR3 sequence is 14 residues long. Germline V CDR1 and CDR2: SGHRS, YFSETQ. V was cut by 5 bases and J by 1 base, with 12 bases left in between. TEMRA cells were FACS-enriched, unlike CD8+ and CD4+ T cells, which were negatively isolated. RNA in amounts of roughly 0.5 to 1 ug was reverse transcribed with random hexamers. The amplification used immunoSEQ multiplex PCR on TCR beta CDR3; it spanned 54 Vbeta and 13 Jbeta. MiXCR, applied by TCRdb to the immunoSEQ multiplex PCR reads, yields one record per CDR3 protein. The sample has tens of thousands of distinct CDR3 sequences, just under 95% seen once.

The genes are TRBV5-1 and TRBJ1-1; the D gene is possibly TRBD1 (5 bases). The sequenced sample was CD8+ T cells from PBMCs. The TCR originated in a human donor in good health. Here the CDR3 DNA reads TGCGCCAGCAGTTCCGCTCAGGGGAACACTGAAGCTTTCTTT. Protein sequence: CASSSAQGNTEAFF.